Following are 29 T cell receptor beta chains from one sample sequenced in a study of cytomegalovirus exposure and HLA in healthy donors. Use of 60 Vbeta and 13 Jbeta primers characterized the PCR. Repertoires were generated with immunoSEQ multiplex PCR, while TCRdb's copy carries only in-frame clones and drops some. Altogether under 150,000 clones are present, approximately 80% being singletons, with the ten largest covering about 1.7%. The specimen sequenced was PBMCs. These receptors were obtained from a man between 18 and 35 years old in good health and CMV-seronegative.

The CDR3 sequence: CASSGGQGPYEQYF. In DNA form, the CDR3 reads TGTGCCAGCAGTGGCGGACAGGGTCCCTACGAGCAGTACTTC. The chain carries TRBV6-1 and TRBJ2-7, with 8 nucleotides matching TRBD1. The ends lost 4 bases at V and 2 bases at J; junction bases unmatched: 4. The CDR3 is 14 amino acids. Germline V lookup: CDR1 MNHNS, CDR2 SASEGT.

V and J are TRBV14 and TRBJ1-1; 7 nucleotides align to TRBD1. Per germline, CDR1 SGHDN and CDR2 FVKESK. CDR3 size: 15 residues. J lost 1 base, V lost 4 bases, and 6 bases had no gene match. The CDR3 DNA sequence: TGTGCCAGCAGCCGTTTCGACAGGGCGAACACTGAAGCTTTCTTT. Its translation is CASSRFDRANTEAFF.

This chain connects TRBV7-9 to TRBJ1-4, with TRBD1 as a possible D gene (5 bases). Germline values: CDR1 SEHNR, CDR2 FQNEAQ (reference sequence). There are 15 residues in the CDR3. V lost 1 base, J lost 11 bases, and 17 bases lay in between. The CDR3 nucleotides are TGTGCCAGCAGCTTAGGCGGCCAGGGTGCTTCGAAACTGTTTTTT. Amino acids: CASSLGGQGASKLFF.

This clone was counted a single time. The chain employs TRBV6-5 and TRBJ1-5, with D unresolved. CDR1 is MNHEY and CDR2 is SVGAGI in the germline V gene. V lost 4 bases to trimming and J lost 4 bases, with 8 bases between them. The CDR3 is 13 amino acids. CDR3 region: CASSWALNQPQHF. The CDR3 DNA reads as TGTGCCAGCAGTTGGGCCTTAAATCAGCCCCAGCATTTT.

The chain links TRBV9 to TRBJ1-1, with D maybe TRBD1 (5 bases). The germline CDR1 and CDR2 sequences are SGDLS and YYNGEE. CDR3 length: 14 residues. V gave up 0 bases and J gave up 1 base, with 7 bases separating them. The CDR3 protein is CASSVGGRNTEAFF. The CDR3 region has the DNA TGTGCCAGCAGCGTAGGGGGCAGGAACACTGAAGCTTTCTTT. Variable domain in full (rest from reference TRBV9 and TRBJ1-1): DSGVTQTPKHLITATGQRVTLRCSPRSGDLSVYWYQQSLDQGLQFLIQYYNGEERAKGNILERFSAQQFPDLHSELNLSSLELGDSALYFCASSVGGRNTEAFFGQGTRLTVV.

The chain couples TRBV7-6 to TRBJ1-1; D not certain. Per the germline V gene, CDR1 is SGHVS and CDR2 is FNYEAQ. Trimming removed 5 bases at V and 6 bases at J, with 7 bases between. The CDR3 consists of 11 residues. CDR3 sequence reads: CASSPLAEAFF. DNA of the CDR3: TGTGCCAGCAGCCCCCTAGCTGAAGCTTTCTTT.

This chain links TRBV27 with TRBJ1-1, with D possibly TRBD1 on 6 matching bases. V was pared by 10 bases and J by 8 bases, with 26 bases between. CDR1 MNHEY and CDR2 SMNVEV come from the germline V gene (reference sequence). This CDR3 has 15 residues. CDR3 protein: CATNSAGATRPEAFF. In DNA, the CDR3 is TGTGCCACCAACTCGGCAGGGGCCACCCGCCCGGAAGCTTTCTTT.

This clone was seen more than once but under ten times. The chain has TRBV9 and TRBJ2-5; the match to TRBD1 covers 7 bases. From germline, CDR1 is SGDLS and CDR2 YYNGEE. The ends lost 0 bases at V and 1 base at J; junction bases unmatched: 6. CDR3 length: 16 amino acids. CDR3 nucleotides: TGTGCCAGCAGCGTAGGTGTGGGACAGACCCAAGAGACCCAGTACTTC. This sequence encodes CASSVGVGQTQETQYF.

The CDR3 DNA sequence: TGCAGCGGGGGGGACGCGGGCTATGGCTACACCTTC. It is translated as CSGGDAGYGYTF. This chain links TRBV29-1 with TRBJ1-2; tentative D call: TRBD1 (5 bases). Trimming removed 7 bases at V and 4 bases at J, with 13 bases between. CDR3 length: 12 residues. CDR1 and CDR2 (germline): SQVTM, ANQGSEA.

The chain carries TRBV5-1 and TRBJ1-1; 10 nucleotides match TRBD1. The CDR3 loop spans 16 amino acids. Germline V gene lookup returns CDR1 SGHRS and CDR2 YFSETQ. J lost 3 bases, V lost 2 bases, and 7 bases had no gene match. The DNA of the CDR3 is TGCGCCAGCAGCTTTTCGACAGGGGGCGGGTACACTGAAGCTTTCTTT. It specifies CASSFSTGGGYTEAFF.

J is TRBJ2-3 and V is TRBV9; TRBD2 matches 14 bases. This CDR3 is 17 amino acids long. V dropped 4 bases and J dropped 5; count of bases not matched to a gene: 9. CDR1 and CDR2 from the germline V gene are SGDLS and YYNGEE. The CDR3 DNA reads TGTGCCAGCAGCCCAAGACTAGCGGGGGGGCCGGGAGATACGCAGTATTTT. Protein: CASSPRLAGGPGDTQYF.

A note on this clone: Other DNA sequences from this sample encode an identical CDR3 as well. The chain couples TRBV18 to TRBJ2-1; 7 bases align to TRBD2. The CDR3 is made up of 17 amino acids. Germline V gives CDR1 KGHSH, CDR2 LQKENI. The ends lost 2 bases at V and 7 bases at J; junction bases unmatched: 14. CDR3 nucleotides: TGTGCCAGCTCACCAACGTCCGGGACTACCCGTGCTAATGAGCAGTTCTTC. This translates into CASSPTSGTTRANEQFF. Using reference TRBV18 and TRBJ2-1 for the parts outside the CDR3, the full variable domain is NAGVMQNPRHLVRRRGQEARLRCSPMKGHSHVYWYRQLPEEGLKFMVYLQKENIIDESGMPKERFSAEFPKEGPSILRIQQVVRGDSAAYFCASSPTSGTTRANEQFFGPGTRLTVL.

This clone was seen just once. This chain connects TRBV7-2 to TRBJ1-4; the match to TRBD1 covers 7 bases. V lost 4 bases and J lost 5; bases outside the gene matches: 4. Germline CDR1 SGHTA, CDR2 FQGNSA. CDR3 length equals 14 residues. CDR3: CASSWGQQNEKLFF. The CDR3 bases are TGTGCCAGCAGCTGGGGACAGCAAAATGAAAAACTGTTTTTT. Looking up the rest from reference TRBV7-2 and TRBJ1-4 gives the full variable domain: GAGVSQSPSNKVTEKGKDVELRCDPISGHTALYWYRQSLGQGLEFLIYFQGNSAPDKSGLPSDRFSAERTGGSVSTLTIQRTQQEDSAVYLCASSWGQQNEKLFFGSGTQLSVL.

This chain joins TRBV5-1 and TRBJ2-5; no clear D gene. Trimming took 4 bases from V and 5 from J, leaving 12 bases between them. Looked up from germline, CDR1 is SGHRS and CDR2 is YFSETQ. The CDR3 is 13 residues long. CDR3 bases: TGCGCCAGCAGCGAGTCTCCCGCGGAGACCCAGTACTTC. It translates to CASSESPAETQYF.

The chain joins TRBV6-6 to TRBJ2-2; 8 nucleotides agree with TRBD1. The CDR3 has 15 residues. Germline V gives CDR1 MNHNY, CDR2 SVGAGI (reference sequence). V was pared by 9 bases and J by 7 bases, with 13 bases of the junction left unmatched. The CDR3 spells CASQQAGGDGGELFF. CDR3 in DNA: TGTGCCAGTCAGCAAGCAGGGGGCGATGGCGGGGAGCTGTTTTTT.

The chain joins TRBV4-3 to TRBJ2-7; no definite D call. With 3 bases removed from V and 2 bases from J, the gap between germline ends came to 11 bases. The germline CDR1 and CDR2 sequences are LGHNA and YSLEER. CDR3 length: 14 amino acids. For the CDR3, the DNA is TGCGCCAGCAGCCATGAAGCAGGTCCCTACGAGCAGTACTTC. This translates into CASSHEAGPYEQYF.

The chain uses TRBV11-2 and TRBJ2-2, with 12 nucleotides matching TRBD2. J gave up 4 bases and V 5 bases, and 5 bases lay outside the gene matches. The CDR3 sequence is 16 residues long. Germline CDR1 is SGHAT and CDR2 is FQNNGV. The CDR3 DNA sequence: TGTGCCAGCAGCGCAACTAGCGGGGGGCGCACCGGGGAGCTGTTTTTT. Encoded protein: CASSATSGGRTGELFF.

The CDR3 protein is CASSLVAGGSNIQYF. The CDR3 nucleotides read TGTGCCAGCAGCTTAGTGGCCGGAGGCTCGAACATTCAGTACTTC. The chain employs TRBV7-8 and TRBJ2-4; TRBD2 might be the D (5 bases). The germline V gene has CDR1 SGHVS and CDR2 FQNEAQ. V was cut by 1 base and J by 7 bases, with 14 bases left in between. The CDR3 is made up of 15 amino acids.

The chain recombines TRBV6-5 with TRBJ2-3, with 7 bases that match TRBD1. Germline loops: CDR1 MNHEY, CDR2 SVGAGI. V lost 9 bases to trimming and J lost 3 bases; unmatched junction nucleotides: 9. The CDR3 is 14 amino acids. CDR3 in amino acids: CASSRDRGTDTQYF. The CDR3 DNA follows: TGTGCCAGTTCCCGGGACAGAGGGACAGATACGCAGTATTTT.

The chain links TRBV6-6 to TRBJ2-2; the match to TRBD2 covers 8 bases. CDR3 size: 14 residues. V lost 5 bases to trimming and J lost 1 base; unmatched junction nucleotides: 0. CDR1 and CDR2 (germline): MNHNY, SVGAGI (reference sequence). The CDR3 region is CASSSGGNTGELFF. CDR3 coding DNA: TGTGCCAGCAGTAGCGGGGGGAACACCGGGGAGCTGTTTTTT.

The gene calls are TRBV7-7 and TRBJ2-5, with 8 bases that match TRBD1. J was trimmed by 4 bases and V by 2 bases; bases with no gene match: 3. Germline V gene lookup returns CDR1 SSHAT and CDR2 FNYEAQ (reference sequence). This CDR3 is 14 amino acids long. In nucleotides, the CDR3 is TGTGCCAGCAGCTTAACCACAGGGGGAGAGACCCAGTACTTC. Protein sequence: CASSLTTGGETQYF. Filled out from reference TRBV7-7 and TRBJ2-5, the complete variable domain reads GAGVSQSPRYKVTKRGQDVTLRCDPISSHATLYWYQQALGQGPEFLTYFNYEAQPDKSGLPSDRFSAERPEGSISTLTIQRTEQRDSAMYRCASSLTTGGETQYFGPGTRLLVL.

About this clone itself: At one end the junction does not follow the germline gene, possibly because of a read error. This rearrangement joins TRBV7-9 to TRBJ2-3; 10 nucleotides match TRBD2. Germline CDR1 reads SEHNR; CDR2 reads FQNEAQ (reference sequence). The CDR3 has 15 amino acids. The CDR3 DNA is TGTTCCAGCAGCTTAGCGGGGGGTGGCACAGATACGCAGTATTTT. Translation gives CSSSLAGGGTDTQYF.

The chain uses TRBV27 and TRBJ1-1, with D perhaps matching TRBD1 (6 bases). The CDR3 covers 15 residues. The germline gives CDR1 MNHEY, CDR2 SMNVEV (reference sequence). V was trimmed by 7 bases and J by 2 bases, leaving 17 bases between them. CDR3 region: CASNPPGALNTEAFF. For the CDR3, the DNA is TGTGCCAGCAATCCACCAGGGGCCTTAAACACTGAAGCTTTCTTT.

The CDR3 loop reads CASSLAQGNTIYF. In nucleotides, the CDR3 is TGTGCCAGCAGCCTCGCACAAGGAAACACCATATATTTT. The gene calls are TRBV7-3 and TRBJ1-3; D call uncertain. Trimming pared 5 bases from V and 4 bases from J, leaving 9 bases between. The CDR3 is 13 amino acids. The germline V gene encodes CDR1 SGHTA and CDR2 FQGTGA.

Only a few counts were recorded for this clone. The chain has TRBV6-5 and TRBJ1-1; maybe TRBD1 (5 bases). The CDR3 loop spans 13 amino acids. V gave up 0 bases and J gave up 7 bases, with 9 bases separating them. Per the germline V gene, CDR1 is MNHEY and CDR2 is SVGAGI. CDR3 DNA: TGTGCCAGCAGTTACTCAGGGGTCAGTGAAGCTTTCTTT. Amino acid sequence: CASSYSGVSEAFF.

The rearrangement links TRBV27 to TRBJ2-1; TRBD1 matches 8 bases. CDR1 MNHEY and CDR2 SMNVEV come from the germline V gene (reference sequence). The CDR3 has 16 amino acids. V trimming: 5 bases; J trimming: 4 bases; junction bases outside the gene matches: 10. For the CDR3, the DNA is TGTGCCAGCAGTACCCCTCGGACAGGGCTTTACAATGAGCAGTTCTTC. This encodes CASSTPRTGLYNEQFF.

The rearrangement links TRBV2 to TRBJ2-3; 7 nucleotides agree with TRBD2. CDR1 and CDR2 from the germline V gene are SNHLY and FYNNEI. There are 15 residues in the CDR3. The junction had 9 bases not matched to a gene; V was cut back by 6 bases and J by 3 bases. CDR3 loop: CASSLVGGGTDTQYF. The DNA for the CDR3 is TGTGCCAGCAGCCTTGTGGGGGGGGGAACAGATACGCAGTATTTT.

The J gene is TRBJ1-3, the V gene TRBV6-5; TRBD1 might be the D (5 bases). Trimming cost V 6 bases and J 0 bases, with 9 bases left between them. This CDR3 has 14 amino acids. Germline V gene sequence: CDR1 MNHEY, CDR2 SVGAGI. CDR3 region: CASRDTSSGNTIYF. Here the CDR3 DNA reads TGTGCCAGCAGGGACACCTCCTCTGGAAACACCATATATTTT.

In this sample, this clone is medium-sized (0.01 to 0.1%). The V call is TRBV10-3, the J call TRBJ1-1; D is undetermined. The CDR3 length is 12 residues. CDR1 and CDR2 (germline): ENHRY, SYGVKD. Trimming removed 0 bases from V and 13 bases from J, with 12 bases in between. CDR3 region: CAISESTTPFFF. Here the CDR3 DNA reads TGTGCCATCAGTGAGTCAACAACCCCCTTTTTCTTT.